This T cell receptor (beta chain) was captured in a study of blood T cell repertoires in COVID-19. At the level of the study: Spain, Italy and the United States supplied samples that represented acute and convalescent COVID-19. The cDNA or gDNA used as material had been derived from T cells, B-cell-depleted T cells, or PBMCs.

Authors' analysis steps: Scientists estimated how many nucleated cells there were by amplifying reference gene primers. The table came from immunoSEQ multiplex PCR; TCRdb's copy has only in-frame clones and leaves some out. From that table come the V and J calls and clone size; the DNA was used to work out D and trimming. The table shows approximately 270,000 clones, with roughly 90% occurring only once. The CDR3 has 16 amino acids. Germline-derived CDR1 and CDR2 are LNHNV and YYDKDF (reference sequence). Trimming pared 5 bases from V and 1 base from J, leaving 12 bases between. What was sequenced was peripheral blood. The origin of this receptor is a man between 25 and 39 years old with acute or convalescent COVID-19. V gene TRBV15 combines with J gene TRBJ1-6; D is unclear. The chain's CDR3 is CATSGRLDSYNSPLHF. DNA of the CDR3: TGTGCCACCAGCGGGCGTTTAGATTCCTATAATTCACCCCTCCACTTT.